The 9 T cell receptor beta chains given below trace back to one sample, sequenced in a study of T cell responses to AZD1222 COVID-19 vaccine. Clones were read by immunoSEQ multiplex PCR, and TCRdb kept only the in-frame ones, dropping some. Of about 160,000 clones listed, approximately 90% are singletons. The sample in question was peripheral blood, obtained on day 0 of AZD1222 vaccination. The receptors here all came from an adult in good health.

This clone was observed once. The chain couples TRBV24-1 to TRBJ1-4, with 10 bases lining up with TRBD1. Germline V gene data show CDR1 as KGHDR and CDR2 as SFDVKD. With V trimmed by 9 bases and J by 11 bases, 26 bases remained unmatched. The CDR3 spans 19 residues. As DNA, the CDR3 is TGTGCCACCGTAAACCTCGGACAGGGGGACCTCTGGGGTGTTCGGAAACTGTTTTTT. Amino acid sequence: CATVNLGQGDLWGVRKLFF.

The chain recombines TRBV12-3 or TRBV12-4 with TRBJ2-1; D may be TRBD2 (5 bases). The V gene lost 6 bases and the J gene lost 6 bases, with 12 bases spanning the gap. The CDR3 consists of 13 residues. CDR3 sequence: CASRLDSLNEQFF. The CDR3 region has the DNA TGTGCCAGCAGATTGGACTCGCTCAATGAGCAGTTCTTC.

This clone was detected a few times. The rearrangement joins TRBV5-6 to TRBJ1-2, with D possibly matching TRBD1 (6 bases). The CDR3 consists of 13 residues. Trimming removed 4 bases from V and 5 bases from J, with 12 bases in between. CDR1 and CDR2 from the germline V gene are SGHDT and YYEEEE. The CDR3, as DNA: TGTGCCAGCAGCGAACTGACAGGATATGGCTACACCTTC. Protein product: CASSELTGYGYTF.

The chain is built from TRBV4-3 and TRBJ2-3; the D gene is possibly TRBD2 (6 bases). The V gene's germline CDR1 is LGHNA and CDR2 YSLEER. Deletions cut 1 base from V and 4 bases from J, with 18 bases between. The CDR3 spans 17 residues. CDR3 region: CASSQVRVSGRPDTQYF. CDR3 nucleotides: TGCGCCAGCAGCCAAGTTAGAGTTTCGGGGAGGCCAGATACGCAGTATTTT.

As for this clone: This specimen includes other DNA sequences encoding the same CDR3. The CDR3, as DNA: TGCGCCAGCAGCCTGGACAGGGGTAACTATGGCTACACCTTC. It translates to CASSLDRGNYGYTF. The rearrangement links TRBV5-1 to TRBJ1-2; TRBD1 matches at 9 bases. This CDR3 region has 14 residues. The germline CDR1 and CDR2 sequences are SGHRS and YFSETQ. Trimming removed 4 bases from V and 1 base from J; junction bases left unmatched: 2.

The rearrangement joins TRBV7-9 to TRBJ1-6, with TRBD1 as a possible D gene (6 bases). Looked up from germline, CDR1 is SEHNR and CDR2 is FQNEAQ (reference sequence). This CDR3 has 15 residues. V dropped 0 bases and J dropped 5 bases, with 8 bases sitting between them. This chain's CDR3 is CASSLAGQDNSPLHF. In DNA, the CDR3 is TGTGCCAGCAGCTTAGCGGGACAAGATAATTCACCCCTCCACTTT.

This chain connects TRBV28 to TRBJ1-2; 8 bases fit TRBD1. Germline-derived CDR1 and CDR2 are MDHEN and SYDVKM. The V gene end was trimmed by 10 bases and the J gene end by 4 bases; junction bases not matched to a gene: 8. This CDR3 spans 13 amino acids. For the CDR3, the DNA is TGTGCCACCACGACAGGGGAGACCTATGGCTACACCTTC. Its protein product is CATTTGETYGYTF.

The genes are TRBV19 and TRBJ1-5, with TRBD1 matching over 9 bases. Germline CDR1 is LNHDA and CDR2 is SQIVND (reference sequence). The CDR3 is 15 residues long. The trim removed 6 bases at V and 2 bases at J, leaving 5 bases unmatched. CDR3 nucleotides: TGTGCCAGTAGAAGGGACAGGGTAGGCAATCAGCCCCAGCATTTT. Translated, it gives CASRRDRVGNQPQHF.

This sequence joins TRBV12-3 or TRBV12-4 and TRBJ1-1; the D is unclear. This CDR3 has 13 amino acids. V lost 2 bases to trimming and J lost 5 bases, with 9 bases between them. The CDR3 sequence: CASSLRMGTEAFF. DNA of the CDR3: TGTGCCAGCAGTTTAAGAATGGGGACTGAAGCTTTCTTT.